These 21 T cell receptor beta chains originate from one sample sequenced in a study of CD8+CD57+ T cells in acquired aplastic anemia. According to the study, genomic DNA was the template for TCR beta VDJ and CDR3 profiling. Using its own MiXCR run on the reads, TCRdb lists one record per CDR3 protein. This sample has 200,000 to 300,000 distinct CDR3 sequences, with 70% to 85% found just once. An expansion of CD8+CD57+ cells by flow cytometry had been shown in patients chosen for sequencing. Sequenced input: sorted CD4+, CD8+, or CD8+CD57+ T cells (not recorded which) from PBMCs. These receptors were obtained from a human donor with aplastic anemia.

This clonotype was observed a few times. The CDR3 spells CASSSDRGREQYF. The DNA for the CDR3 is TGTGCCAGCAGTTCGGACAGGGGCCGCGAGCAGTACTTC. The chain uses TRBV28 and TRBJ2-7; TRBD1 agrees at 9 bases. CDR3 length: 13 residues. Germline V lookup: CDR1 MDHEN, CDR2 SYDVKM. The V gene end was trimmed by 4 bases and the J gene end by 6 bases; junction bases not matched to a gene: 4.

The chain couples TRBV25-1 to TRBJ2-3; TRBD2 matches at 7 bases. V trimming: 6 bases; J trimming: 3 bases; junction bases outside the gene matches: 6. The V gene's germline CDR1 is MGHDK and CDR2 SYGVNS. CDR3 length equals 14 residues. CDR3 in amino acids: CASSANGGTDTQYF. CDR3 sequence (DNA): TGTGCCAGCAGCGCCAACGGGGGGACAGATACGCAGTATTTT. Supplemented by reference TRBV25-1 and TRBJ2-3, the full variable domain reads EADIYQTPRYLVIGTGKKITLECSQTMGHDKMYWYQQDPGMELHLIHYSYGVNSTEKGDLSSESTVSRIRTEHFPLTLESARPSHTSQYLCASSANGGTDTQYFGPGTRLTVL.

This clonotype occurred once. This sequence joins TRBV11-1 and TRBJ2-7, with D perhaps matching TRBD2 (6 bases). Trimming removed 1 base from V and 3 bases from J, with 13 bases in between. Germline V gene sequence: CDR1 SGHAT, CDR2 FQDESV (reference sequence). This CDR3 comprises 15 residues. This CDR3 reads CASSLDATGVYEQYF. The DNA of the CDR3 is TGTGCCAGCAGCTTAGATGCGACGGGAGTCTACGAGCAGTACTTC.

The V and J genes are TRBV11-3 and TRBJ2-7, with D possibly TRBD1 on 5 matching bases. Germline V gives CDR1 SGHNT, CDR2 YENEEA. Trimming took off 0 bases at V and 0 bases at J, with 9 bases between the two ends. This CDR3 region has 15 residues. Written as DNA, the CDR3 is TGTGCCAGCAGCTTAGAAGGCACAGGCTCCTACGAGCAGTACGTC. Amino acid sequence: CASSLEGTGSYEQYV.

This sequence joins TRBV20-1 and TRBJ2-5, with D possibly being TRBD1 or TRBD2 (5 bases each). The germline V gene has CDR1 DFQATT and CDR2 SNEGSKA (reference sequence). V was clipped by 5 bases and J by 5 bases, with 18 bases between them. This CDR3 has 14 amino acids. The CDR3 bases are TGCAGTGCTCCAGGGACCTTCCGGAGGGAGACCCAGTACTTC. Protein: CSAPGTFRRETQYF.

CDR3 nucleotides: TGTGCCACCGGGGGAGGGAGCAAACAAGAGAAGCAGTACTTC. This gives the protein CATGGGSKQEKQYF. V usage is TRBV2 and J usage is TRBJ2-5; TRBD2 matches 7 bases. V dropped 10 bases and J dropped 11; count of bases not matched to a gene: 19. The CDR3 has 14 residues. Germline V lookup: CDR1 SNHLY, CDR2 FYNNEI.

The CDR3 protein is CASSLDVGSNYGYTF. CDR3 DNA: TGTGCCAGCAGCTTAGATGTAGGATCAAACTATGGCTACACCTTC. This chain links TRBV11-3 with TRBJ1-2, with unresolved D. The CDR3 extends over 15 amino acids. Germline V gene sequence: CDR1 SGHNT, CDR2 YENEEA. Trimming pared 0 bases from V and 2 bases from J, leaving 10 bases between.

Regarding this clonotype: The germline gene is not matched at one end of the junction; a read error may be the cause. The V and J genes are TRBV7-2 and TRBJ2-3; no definite D call. This CDR3 has 14 amino acids. Germline CDR1 is SGHTA and CDR2 is FQGNSA. CDR3 region: CASSLASTPGETQF. The CDR3 DNA reads as TGTGCCAGCAGCTTAGCGTCTACCCCCGGTGAGACCCAGTTT.

This clonotype has only one observation. The chain couples TRBV5-5 to TRBJ1-5, with 7 positions matching TRBD1. Germline CDR1 and CDR2: SGHKS and YYEKEE (reference sequence). The length of the CDR3 is 14 residues. After removal of 6 bases from V and 2 bases from J, the junction contained 5 bases not matched to a gene. The CDR3 here is CASKFTGGNQPQHF. The CDR3 nucleotides are TGTGCCAGCAAGTTCACAGGGGGCAATCAGCCCCAGCATTTT.

V and J are TRBV9 and TRBJ2-1; a possible D gene is TRBD1 (5 bases). V was clipped by 3 bases and J by 11 bases, with 24 bases between them. CDR3 length: 16 amino acids. CDR1 and CDR2 from the germline V gene are SGDLS and YYNGEE. The CDR3 coding sequence is TGTGCCAGCAGCGCCGACAGCGCCAACTATAATTCACAGCAGTTCTTC. Its translation is CASSADSANYNSQQFF.

As concerns this clonotype: Germline and junction disagree at one end, which may indicate a read error. This chain joins TRBV7-9 and TRBJ2-3, with 7 bases fitting TRBD1. Germline V gene lookup returns CDR1 SEHNR and CDR2 FQNEAQ (reference sequence). The CDR3 contains 14 residues. CDR3 coding DNA: TGTGCCAGCAGCTTAGCGGACAGGAACACTGAAGATTTCTTT. Translated, it gives CASSLADRNTEDFF. Full variable domain (remainder filled in from reference TRBV7-9 and TRBJ2-3): DTGVSQNPRHKITKRGQNVTFRCDPISEHNRLYWYRQTLGQGPEFLTYFQNEAQLEKSRLLSDRFSAERPKGSFSTLEIQRTEQGDSAMYLCASSLADRNTEDFFGPGTRLTVL.

This clonotype appeared a few times. The genes are TRBV19 and TRBJ1-5; 8 positions agree with TRBD1. The junction had 10 bases not matched to a gene; V was cut back by 6 bases and J by 6 bases. CDR1 and CDR2 (germline): LNHDA, SQIVND (reference sequence). This CDR3 region has 15 residues. The DNA for the CDR3 is TGTGCCAGTAGGGTCTCGACAGGGGCTGGTCAGCCCCAGCATTTT. Residues: CASRVSTGAGQPQHF.

The chain carries TRBV7-2 and TRBJ2-7; D gene ambiguous. Germline V gene sequence: CDR1 SGHTA, CDR2 FQGNSA. This CDR3 contains 13 residues. The CDR3 here is CASSHRRAEKPEV. The CDR3 coding sequence is TGTGCCAGCAGCCATAGACGCGCGGAGAAGCCTGAAGTC.

Points on this clonotype: A read error may produce the germline difference seen at one junction end. The chain employs TRBV7-2 and TRBJ1-1; no reliable D call. The germline V gene encodes CDR1 SGHTA and CDR2 FQGNSA. This CDR3 is 15 amino acids long. The CDR3 DNA reads as TGTGCCAGCAGCTTGGATGTGACTGGGAACACTGTAGCTTTCTTT. Amino acids: CASSLDVTGNTVAFF.

This clonotype was seen a single time. One end of the junction varies from germline; a read error may be responsible. The chain has TRBV19 and TRBJ1-5; D remains ambiguous. Germline values: CDR1 LNHDA, CDR2 SQIVND (reference sequence). This CDR3 is built from 15 residues. CDR3 nucleotides: TGTGCCAGTAGTATAGCTACCGCCCCATACAATGAGCAGTATTTC. This translates into CASSIATAPYNEQYF.

The gene calls are TRBV7-8 and TRBJ1-1; D remains unclear. Germline-derived CDR1 and CDR2 are SGHVS and FQNEAQ. V dropped 0 bases and J dropped 12 bases, with 20 bases sitting between them. CDR3 size: 15 residues. This CDR3 is CASSLAGGPQDESFF. The CDR3 DNA reads TGTGCCAGCAGCTTAGCGGGAGGACCCCAAGATGAGTCTTTCTTT.

The chain combines TRBV7-8 with TRBJ2-5; 8 positions agree with TRBD2. CDR1 SGHVS and CDR2 FQNEAQ come from the germline V gene. V lost 1 base, J lost 8 bases, and 15 bases stayed unmatched. The CDR3 covers 17 residues. This chain's CDR3 is CASSLDVAGGVGYTQYF. CDR3 DNA: TGTGCCAGCAGCTTAGATGTGGCGGGGGGCGTCGGCTACACCCAGTACTTC.

The chain joins TRBV9 to TRBJ2-7, with D perhaps matching TRBD1 (6 bases). CDR1 and CDR2 from the germline V gene are SGDLS and YYNGEE. The V gene lost 5 bases and the J gene lost 6 bases, with 24 bases spanning the gap. The CDR3 sequence is 16 residues long. CDR3 sequence reads: CASRTAGQIKLAEQYV. CDR3 coding DNA: TGTGCCAGCAGGACAGCTGGACAGATTAAGCTGGCCGAGCAGTACGTC.

Of note for this clonotype: A junction boundary mismatches the germline segment, possibly from a read error. The chain combines TRBV2 with TRBJ1-2; a weak D match, TRBD1 (6 bases). The CDR3 spans 13 residues. Germline CDR1 SNHLY, CDR2 FYNNEI. The CDR3: CASGSGGTDAYSF. CDR3 bases: TGTGCCAGCGGGAGCGGGGGCACGGATGCGTACTCCTTT.

A note on this clonotype: The CDR3 carries no conserved terminal phenylalanine or tryptophan, so it likely arises from a read error. The DNA is left out, because the CDR3 cannot be placed on it with certainty; the CDR3 is given as TCRdb lists it. The chain links TRBV9 to TRBJ2-3. The length of the CDR3 is 13 amino acids, counting both ends. The germline V gene has CDR1 SGDLS and CDR2 YYNGEE. CDR3: CASGVARNVQYFV.

Concerning this clonotype: Here the CDR3 omits its conserved ending phenylalanine or tryptophan, so a read error is the likely source. The DNA is omitted, as the CDR3 cannot be located on it reliably, and the CDR3 follows TCRdb's listing. The gene calls are TRBV12-3 or TRBV12-4 and TRBJ2-3; TRBD2 is taken as the D call from the table, unchecked against the DNA. A total of 14 residues make up the CDR3, ends included. The CDR3 is CASSSTSGSAENHY.